This is a list of T cell receptor beta chains from one sample in a study of metastatic and nonmetastatic thyroid tumors. Using MiXCR, TCRdb re-called clones from the PCR reads. This table has approximately 29,000 clones, about 32% appearing once. What was sequenced was blood. The receptors originated from a female donor with papillary thyroid cancer or a benign thyroid nodule (not recorded which). Some clones in this sample may be carry-over from other donors' samples. The CDR3 runs from the conserved cysteine through the conserved F or W. D genes are given only for firm matches. The size field is filled for only some rows; it gives once, few, many or a size class.

d_call,v_call,j_call,clone_size,cdr3_nt,cdr3_aa
TRBD1,TRBV25-1,TRBJ1-6,few,TGTGCCAGCAGTGAACGGGACAGGGATTCTTCACCCCTCCACTTT,CASSERDRDSSPLHF
TRBD2,TRBV5-1,TRBJ2-1,NA,TGCGCCAGCAGCTCACGACTAGCGGGAGGGTTGAATGAGCAGTTCTTC,CASSSRLAGGLNEQFF
NA,TRBV11-2,TRBJ1-1,NA,TGTGCCAGCAGCCGTGAAGAAGACACAGCGAACACTGAAGCTTTCTTT,CASSREEDTANTEAFF
NA,TRBV18,TRBJ2-5,many,TGTGCCAGCTCACATTACCAAGAGACCCAGTACTTC,CASSHYQETQYF
NA,TRBV12-3/TRBV12-4,TRBJ2-1,many,TGTGCCAGCAGTTCACAGGGGGGGGGGTATGTTGAGCAGTTCTTC,CASSSQGGGYVEQFF
NA,TRBV9,TRBJ2-6,many,TGTGCCAGCTCTCGGGGGGCCCCTGGGGCCAACGTCCTGACTTTC,CASSRGAPGANVLTF
TRBD1,TRBV28,TRBJ2-2,few,TGTGCCAGCACCCTACAGGGGGATCACACCGGGGAGCTGTTTTTT,CASTLQGDHTGELFF
NA,TRBV27,TRBJ1-1,many,TGTGCCAGCAGGAGAAATGCAGGGGCCACTGAAGCTTTCTTT,CASRRNAGATEAFF
NA,TRBV6-1,TRBJ1-5,few,TGTGCCAGCAGTCCGGGACAAGATAGCAATCAGCCCCAGCATTTT,CASSPGQDSNQPQHF
NA,TRBV19,TRBJ2-7,NA,TGTGCCAGCCGGGACGGCTACGATCACTACTTC,CASRDGYDHYF
NA,TRBV2,TRBJ2-2,few,TGTGCCATCAGCGTACAGTGTGGCGGGGAGCTGTTTTTT,CAISVQCGGELFF
NA,TRBV27,TRBJ2-7,many,TGTGCCAGCAGTTTGGGGCTTGGTCAGGGGTCCTCCTACGAGCAGTACTTC,CASSLGLGQGSSYEQYF
NA,TRBV5-1,TRBJ1-2,NA,TGCGCCAGCAGCCTGGACGAGGTGATTCGTAATGGCTACACCTTC,CASSLDEVIRNGYTF
TRBD2,TRBV27,TRBJ2-7,few,TGTGTCAGCAGCCCAACCGGGGGGATTACCTACGAGCAGTACTTC,CVSSPTGGITYEQYF
NA,TRBV14,TRBJ2-3,many,TGTGCCAGCAGCCAACAAACAGGGCGGGATACGCAGTATTTT,CASSQQTGRDTQYF
NA,TRBV4-2,TRBJ2-7,NA,TGTGCCAGCAGCCCAGTCGATCGGCCTACTAAGCAGTACTTC,CASSPVDRPTKQYF
NA,TRBV2,TRBJ2-3,NA,TGTGCCAGCAGGAACCCTCTAGCGCGCACAGATACGCAGTATTTT,CASRNPLARTDTQYF
TRBD1,TRBV6-1,TRBJ1-3,few,TGTGCCAGCAGTATGGGACAGGCGCTCTCTGGAAACACCATATATTTT,CASSMGQALSGNTIYF
NA,TRBV5-1,TRBJ1-2,NA,TGCGCCAGCAGCCCCGGAGAGGGGTATGGCTACACCTTC,CASSPGEGYGYTF
NA,TRBV27,TRBJ2-1,NA,TGTGCCAGCAGTTTATCATCTAATGGTGTTGAGCAGTTCTTC,CASSLSSNGVEQFF
NA,TRBV4-2,TRBJ2-7,NA,TGTGCCAGCAGCCAAGTCGATTTACTCGCCTCCTACGAGCAGTACTTC,CASSQVDLLASYEQYF
NA,TRBV5-1,TRBJ1-2,NA,TGCGCCAGCACCGAAACTTCCGGGACAAACTATGTCCGCGGCTACACCTTC,CASTETSGTNYVRGYTF
TRBD1,TRBV2,TRBJ1-3,few,TGTGCCAGCATTGGACAGGGCGTTCTCTCTGGAAACACCATATATTTT,CASIGQGVLSGNTIYF
NA,TRBV6-1,TRBJ2-5,NA,TGTGCCAGCAGTGATGGTCCGGGGCAAGAGACCCAGTACTTC,CASSDGPGQETQYF
NA,TRBV10-2,TRBJ2-7,once,TGCCCGAGCAGTGAGTCGATTGGGTTAGTGGGCCCGTACTTC,CPSSESIGLVGPYF
NA,TRBV6-6,TRBJ2-5,medium-sized,TGTGCCAGCAGTTACATAAGCAGCCCTTGGGAGACCCAGTACTTC,CASSYISSPWETQYF
NA,TRBV6-2/TRBV6-3,TRBJ1-2,NA,TGTGCCAGAGAAAGAGGGAACTATGGCTACACCTTC,CARERGNYGYTF
NA,TRBV5-1,TRBJ1-4,many,TGCGCCAGCAGCTTGGAGCAGGGCGGGAGTGAAAAACTGTTTTTT,CASSLEQGGSEKLFF
NA,TRBV6-1,TRBJ1-2,many,TGTGCCAGCACCAGGGGCTCGGATGGCTACACCTTC,CASTRGSDGYTF
NA,TRBV6-2/TRBV6-3,TRBJ2-7,NA,TGTGCCAGCAGTTTCGCCTCGGGGACGCCCTCTTATGACGAGCAGTACTTC,CASSFASGTPSYDEQYF
NA,TRBV27,TRBJ1-1,NA,TGTGCCAGCAGTTTATTGCGACACCCGAACACTGAAGCTTTCTTT,CASSLLRHPNTEAFF
TRBD1,TRBV5-1,TRBJ2-7,many,TGCGCCAGCAGCCCCGGGACAGGGTTAGTCTACGAGCAGTACTTC,CASSPGTGLVYEQYF
TRBD1,TRBV19,TRBJ1-2,few,TGTGCCAGTAGTACAAGACAGGGGGATGGCGGTGGCTACACCTTC,CASSTRQGDGGGYTF
NA,TRBV30,TRBJ1-1,NA,TGTGCCTGGAGCGCCTGGGGAGACAATGAAGCTTTCTTT,CAWSAWGDNEAFF
NA,TRBV20-1,TRBJ1-5,many,TGCAGTGCTAGACCAAACCGGGAAACAAGAATAAATAGCAATCAGCCCCAGCATTTT,CSARPNRETRINSNQPQHF
TRBD1,TRBV11-2,TRBJ1-2,NA,TGTGCCAGCAGCCCGACCAGGGGGCGTTCTAGTGGCTACACCTTC,CASSPTRGRSSGYTF
NA,TRBV2,TRBJ1-1,NA,TGTGCCAGCAGTCGGGGCCTGGGTGGGGTGGCGCGGGTTGAAGCTTTCTTT,CASSRGLGGVARVEAFF
NA,TRBV15,TRBJ2-1,many,TGTGCCACCAGCAGAGCCAGCCCCCCGAGGTCACACAATGAGCAGTTCTTC,CATSRASPPRSHNEQFF
TRBD2,TRBV6-1,TRBJ2-1,NA,TGTGCCAGCAGCCTAACTAGCGGGGGATTCAATGAGCAGTTCTTC,CASSLTSGGFNEQFF
NA,TRBV9,TRBJ1-6,many,TGTGCCAGCAGCGTAGGGGGGAGTGAGTCACCCCTCCACTTT,CASSVGGSESPLHF
TRBD2,TRBV20-1,TRBJ2-7,once,TGCAGTGCTAGATATCGGGAGGGCCCAGTCTACGAGCAGTACTTC,CSARYREGPVYEQYF
NA,TRBV19,TRBJ2-7,NA,TGTGCCAGTAGTACCAGGACGGGCGTTGGGTACGAGCAGTACTTC,CASSTRTGVGYEQYF
TRBD2,TRBV6-1,TRBJ2-7,few,TGTGCCAGCAGTGCTAGCGGGAGTTCCTACGAGCAGTACTTC,CASSASGSSYEQYF
NA,TRBV4-1,TRBJ2-2,NA,TGCGCCAGCAGCCACCTGGGTCTGGAGGTCGCCGGGGAGCTGTTTTTT,CASSHLGLEVAGELFF
TRBD2,TRBV6-2/TRBV6-3,TRBJ2-3,few,TGTGCCAGCAGTTACACTGCGGGGGGCACAGATACGCAGTATTTT,CASSYTAGGTDTQYF
TRBD1,TRBV7-9,TRBJ1-3,medium-sized,TGTGCCAGCCACGTAGGGACAGGGGTTGGAAACACCATATATTTT,CASHVGTGVGNTIYF
TRBD2,TRBV11-3,TRBJ2-3,many,TGTGCCAGCAGCCGTAGCGGGAGGACAGATACGCAGTATTTT,CASSRSGRTDTQYF
TRBD1,TRBV12-3/TRBV12-4,TRBJ2-5,many,TGTGCCAGCAGTTACAGGGGGACCGGGTGGTCACAAGAGACCCAGTACTTC,CASSYRGTGWSQETQYF
NA,TRBV5-4,TRBJ2-3,many,TGCGCCAGCAGCTCGGGACGGTTCACAGATACGCAGTATTTT,CASSSGRFTDTQYF
NA,TRBV5-1,TRBJ2-7,NA,TGCGCCAGCACCGACCAGGGGTACGAGCAGTACTTC,CASTDQGYEQYF
NA,TRBV5-5,TRBJ2-1,many,TGTGCCAGCAGCTGGAGGGGACGAAGTGGGGATGAGCAGTTCTTC,CASSWRGRSGDEQFF
TRBD2,TRBV28,TRBJ2-7,few,TGTGCCAGCACCCTGACTAATAGCGGGACCTACGAGCAGTACTTC,CASTLTNSGTYEQYF
NA,TRBV30,TRBJ2-7,medium-sized,TGTGCCTGGAGTCCTCCGACCCCCTACGAGCAGTACTTC,CAWSPPTPYEQYF
TRBD1,TRBV27,TRBJ2-1,many,TGTGCCAGCAGACTTCCCGGGACAGGCAATGAGCAGTTCTTC,CASRLPGTGNEQFF
NA,TRBV20-1,TRBJ1-2,NA,TGCAGTGCTAGAGATACGCGGGGGGGCGTTAACTATGGCTACACCTTC,CSARDTRGGVNYGYTF
NA,TRBV2,TRBJ1-2,NA,TGTGCCAGCATCCGGCGAGTTGACAGGCATACTAACTATGGCTACACCTTC,CASIRRVDRHTNYGYTF
TRBD2,TRBV5-1,TRBJ2-1,many,TGCGCCAGCAGCTTGGCTAGCGGGAGTGGGAGTGTCCATGAGCAGTTCTTC,CASSLASGSGSVHEQFF
TRBD2,TRBV11-1,TRBJ2-1,NA,TGTGCCAGCAGCTTATCTCTAGCGGGAGCCCACAATGAGCAGTTCTTC,CASSLSLAGAHNEQFF
TRBD2,TRBV5-1,TRBJ2-5,NA,TGCGCCATCATAAACGGCCGGGCGGGAGCGGTAGAGACCCAGTACTTC,CAIINGRAGAVETQYF
TRBD1,TRBV6-2/TRBV6-3,TRBJ2-3,many,TGTGCCAGCAGTGAACCGGGACAGGGGTCAGATACGCAGTATTTT,CASSEPGQGSDTQYF